The 3 T cell receptor beta chains given below trace back to one sample, sequenced in a study of Ad26.COV2.S vaccination and SARS-CoV-2 variants. Some clones are missing from TCRdb's copy, which holds only in-frame ones; the method was immunoSEQ multiplex PCR. The sample yields about 680,000 clones, roughly 90% seen once. Sample treatment: approximately 18 received Ad26.COV2.S at low or high dose, single or two shots; several received placebo; per-sample allocation not given. Sampling took place 63 days after the first vaccine or placebo injection. Material: peripheral blood, obtained in a trial of Ad26.COV2.S vaccine versus placebo. The receptors come from a person between 18 and 65 years old who received the Ad26.COV2.S COVID-19 vaccine or a placebo.

This clone was recorded once. CDR3 sequence (DNA): TGTGCCAGCAAACGGCTCCCAACTAATGAAAAACTGTTTTTT. Encoded protein: CASKRLPTNEKLFF. The J gene is TRBJ1-4, the V gene TRBV27, with unresolved D. The V and J ends lost 7 bases and 0 bases respectively, with 9 bases between them. The CDR3 length is 14 residues. The germline V gene encodes CDR1 MNHEY and CDR2 SMNVEV (reference sequence).

This clone was observed once. The V call is TRBV7-3, the J call TRBJ2-3; 8 positions match TRBD1. Per germline, CDR1 SGHTA and CDR2 FQGTGA. CDR3 size: 15 residues. Germline trimming cut 4 bases from V and 3 bases from J; bases unmatched to any gene: 6. The DNA of the CDR3 is TGTGCCAGCAGCTCCGGGACAGGAGCTACAGATACGCAGTATTTT. Amino acids: CASSSGTGATDTQYF.

The chain links TRBV4-3 to TRBJ2-7, with D possibly matching TRBD2 (6 bases). Trimming stripped 3 bases from V and 1 base from J, with 31 bases between. Looked up from germline, CDR1 is LGHNA and CDR2 is YSLEER. The CDR3 has 21 residues. The chain's CDR3 is CASSQSLRENLSPSYSYEQYF. CDR3 DNA sequence: TGCGCCAGCAGCCAGTCTTTGCGGGAAAACCTATCTCCATCATATTCCTACGAGCAGTACTTC.